Listed below are T cell receptor beta chains from one sample, sequenced in a study of cytomegalovirus exposure and HLA in healthy donors. Clones were read by immunoSEQ multiplex PCR, and TCRdb kept only the in-frame ones, dropping some. The repertoire holds roughly 120,000 clones, with 15% as singletons. Sequencing used PBMCs. Receptors originate from a woman younger than 30 in good health and CMV-seronegative. The CDR3 runs from the conserved cysteine through the conserved F or W. Fields, in order: clone size, V gene, D gene, J gene, CDR3 DNA, CDR3 protein. A D gene is named only where the DNA matches it firmly. The size of a clone is reported for some rows only, either as once, few or many, or as a class for expanded clones.

>few|TRBV6-1|TRBD1|TRBJ2-1
TGTGCCAGCAGTGAGACAGGGTCCTACAATGAGCAGTTCTTC
CASSETGSYNEQFF
>NA|TRBV25-1|NA|TRBJ2-2
TGTGCCAGCAGTGCGTCGAGGGGGGGATCCGGGGAGCTGTTTTTT
CASSASRGGSGELFF
>few|TRBV27|TRBD1|TRBJ1-2
TGTGCCAGCAGTCCACAAGGGGGCCCAGGGGCTGGTGGCTACACCTTC
CASSPQGGPGAGGYTF
>NA|TRBV15|NA|TRBJ2-5
TGTGCCACCAGCAGGCCCGGGGAGGAGACCCAGTACTTC
CATSRPGEETQYF
>few|TRBV10-2|TRBD1|TRBJ1-2
TGCGCCAGCAGTGAGTCGGGATTGGTCAGGGGGGTAGATGGCTACACCTTC
CASSESGLVRGVDGYTF
>few|TRBV19|TRBD2|TRBJ2-5
TGTGCCAGTAGTCCCCGACTAGCGGGAGGCGTAGAGACCCAGTACTTC
CASSPRLAGGVETQYF
>few|TRBV30|TRBD1|TRBJ2-1
TGTGCCTGGAGTGCCTCCGGGACAGGGAAAGATGAGCAGTTCTTC
CAWSASGTGKDEQFF
>NA|TRBV2|NA|TRBJ2-5
TGTGCCAGCAGTGAAAACTCTGCATGGTACCAAGAGACCCAGTACTTC
CASSENSAWYQETQYF
>few|TRBV7-9|NA|TRBJ2-2
TGTGCCAGCAGCCCCCCCAAGACAGGCAACACCGGGGAGCTGTTTTTT
CASSPPKTGNTGELFF
>few|TRBV2|NA|TRBJ1-1
TGTGCCAGCAGTGCCCAGGGTAACACTGAAGCTTTCTTT
CASSAQGNTEAFF
>NA|TRBV6-5|NA|TRBJ2-2
TGTGCCAGCAGTTACTCTAGTTACCTGAACACCGGGGAGCTGTTTTTT
CASSYSSYLNTGELFF
>few|TRBV5-4|TRBD1|TRBJ1-5
TGTGCCAGCAGCGATACTCCCGACAGGGTCGGTCAGCCCCAGCATTTT
CASSDTPDRVGQPQHF
>few|TRBV10-1|NA|TRBJ1-5
TGCGCCAGCAGAGATCCCCCCCATGGAGGACTTAGCAATCAGCCCCAGCATTTT
CASRDPPHGGLSNQPQHF
>few|TRBV14|NA|TRBJ2-1
TGTGCCAGCAGCCCATTCTCGGCGGGGAGCTGGGATGAGCAGTTCTTC
CASSPFSAGSWDEQFF
>many|TRBV6-5|TRBD1|TRBJ1-1
TGTGCCAGCAGTTACGCACAGGGGGCCACTGAAGCTTTCTTT
CASSYAQGATEAFF
>NA|TRBV7-6|NA|TRBJ1-2
TGTGCCAGCAGCTTAGCGCGGGGGGGCGCGGACTATGGCTACACCTTC
CASSLARGGADYGYTF
>few|TRBV4-3|NA|TRBJ1-2
TGCGCCAGCAGCCAAGATACGGGGGGACGGGGCTATGGCTACACCTTC
CASSQDTGGRGYGYTF
>NA|TRBV18|TRBD1|TRBJ2-5
TGTGCCAGCTCACCATCAGCCGGACAGGGGGCCGGGGAGACCCAGTACTTC
CASSPSAGQGAGETQYF
>NA|TRBV10-3|TRBD1|TRBJ2-4
TGTGCCATTGGGACAGGGGGGGACATTCAGTACTTC
CAIGTGGDIQYF
>NA|TRBV5-6|TRBD1|TRBJ2-5
TGTGCCAGCAGTCCGGGACAGGCGCAAGAGACCCAGTACTTC
CASSPGQAQETQYF
>few|TRBV5-4|NA|TRBJ2-3
TGTGCCAGCAGCCCACAGTCCCGGGATACGCAGTATTTT
CASSPQSRDTQYF
>few|TRBV27|TRBD1|TRBJ2-2
TGTGCCAGCAGTCCGAACAGGGGGCTAGGTGCCGGGGAGCTGTTTTTT
CASSPNRGLGAGELFF
>NA|TRBV5-4|TRBD2|TRBJ2-7
TGTGCCAGCAGCGCTAGCGGGGGGTATCCCTACGAGCAGTACTTC
CASSASGGYPYEQYF
>NA|TRBV5-4|TRBD1|TRBJ2-3
TGTGCCAGCAGCCGACCCCGACAGGGAGTCCCAGATACGCAGTATTTT
CASSRPRQGVPDTQYF
>NA|TRBV10-3|NA|TRBJ2-2
TGTGCCATCAGTCCAACCCTCGAAACAGGGAGGGACACCGGGGAGCTGTTTTTT
CAISPTLETGRDTGELFF
>few|TRBV28|NA|TRBJ2-5
TGTGCCAGCAGTTCCGTGGGGGGTCGTCAAGAGGCCCAGTACTTC
CASSSVGGRQEAQYF
>few|TRBV28|NA|TRBJ1-1
TGTGCCAGCAGGTCTAACAGGGTGGTGGACACTGAAGCTTTCTTT
CASRSNRVVDTEAFF
>NA|TRBV30|NA|TRBJ1-3
TGTGCCTGGAGCCAGGCAGACACCATATATTTT
CAWSQADTIYF
>few|TRBV6-1|TRBD1|TRBJ2-7
TGTGCCAGCAGTGAAGAGGGGACAGGGCCATACGAGCAGTACTTC
CASSEEGTGPYEQYF
>NA|TRBV30|NA|TRBJ1-2
TGTGCCTGGAGGAAGACAGAGACTAACTATGGCTACACCTTC
CAWRKTETNYGYTF
>many|TRBV2|NA|TRBJ2-1
TGTGCCACACAGGGGGGGAATGAGCAGTTCTTC
CATQGGNEQFF
>NA|TRBV19|NA|TRBJ1-4
TGTGCCAGTAGTATAGACCAAGGGAGTGAAAAACTGTTTTTT
CASSIDQGSEKLFF
>NA|TRBV7-2|TRBD1|TRBJ1-2
TGTGCCAGCAGCTTATTGGGGACAGTGTCTAACTATGGCTACACCTTC
CASSLLGTVSNYGYTF
>NA|TRBV29-1|NA|TRBJ2-7
TGCAGCGTTAATACAGGTCACCCCTACGAGCAGTACTTC
CSVNTGHPYEQYF
>NA|TRBV30|NA|TRBJ1-3
TGTGCCTGGAGCTGGGCAGGGTTTCTATCTGGAAACACCATATATTTT
CAWSWAGFLSGNTIYF
>few|TRBV4-1|NA|TRBJ1-6
TGCGCCAGCAGCCAAGATGGGAGGTCACCCCTCCACTTT
CASSQDGRSPLHF
>few|TRBV6-1|NA|TRBJ2-2
TGTGCCAGCGCCCGGGGAAGTACCGGGGAGCTGTTTTTT
CASARGSTGELFF
>NA|TRBV28|NA|TRBJ1-1
TGTGCCAGCAGCCCCGACTGGGGGGGCACTGAAGCTTTCTTT
CASSPDWGGTEAFF
>few|TRBV14|NA|TRBJ2-5
TGTGCCAGCAGCCAAGATCCGCTGAGGTGGGAGACCCAGTACTTC
CASSQDPLRWETQYF
>NA|TRBV5-6|TRBD2|TRBJ2-7
TGTGCCAGCAGCTTGGATGGCGGGAGGGCCCCCTACGAGCAGTACTTC
CASSLDGGRAPYEQYF
>NA|TRBV7-2|NA|TRBJ1-5
TGTGCCAGCAGCTCGGGACACCGCCATAGGCCCCAGCATTTT
CASSSGHRHRPQHF
>NA|TRBV7-7|TRBD2|TRBJ2-5
TGTGCTAGCAGCCCAAGTATAGCGGGAGGGCCCCAAGAGACCCAGTACTTC
CASSPSIAGGPQETQYF
>NA|TRBV2|TRBD1|TRBJ1-5
TGTGCCAGCAGTGTATACAGGGGCTTAAGCAATCAGCCCCAGCATTTT
CASSVYRGLSNQPQHF
>few|TRBV7-3|TRBD1|TRBJ1-1
TGTGCCAGCAGGAACGGCGTGACAGGGGGCGGTGAAGCTTTCTTT
CASRNGVTGGGEAFF
>few|TRBV30|TRBD1|TRBJ1-2
TGTGCCTGGAGTGTACAGGGGACAACAGTTTTATCCACCTTC
CAWSVQGTTVLSTF
>NA|TRBV7-3|NA|TRBJ2-2
TGTGCCAGCAGTATAGCGTCAACCGGGGAGCTGTTTTTT
CASSIASTGELFF
>NA|TRBV9|NA|TRBJ2-5
TGTGCCAGCAGCGTAGATGAGGTCCTAGAGACCCAGTACTTC
CASSVDEVLETQYF
>few|TRBV5-1|TRBD2|TRBJ2-7
TGCGCCAGCAGACGGGGGGACTCATACGAGCAGTACTTC
CASRRGDSYEQYF
>NA|TRBV6-4|TRBD2|TRBJ2-1
TGTGCCACCGGGACCGGGGGGAGGGAAGGAAGGCATGAGCAGTTCTTC
CATGTGGREGRHEQFF
>NA|TRBV28|NA|TRBJ1-2
TGTGCCAGCAGCCTAAATGGGGCGCGGAGTGGCTACACCTTC
CASSLNGARSGYTF
>NA|TRBV28|NA|TRBJ1-3
TGTGCCAGCAGTCCAAACGTCGGGGGAGCTGGAAACACCATATATTTT
CASSPNVGGAGNTIYF
>few|TRBV10-3|NA|TRBJ1-3
TGTGCCATCAGTGAGGGAGAGGGTTCTGGAAACACCATATATTTT
CAISEGEGSGNTIYF
>NA|TRBV7-8|NA|TRBJ2-3
TGTGCCAGCAGCTTAGAAAGAGGGGGGGCTGATACGCAGTATTTT
CASSLERGGADTQYF
>few|TRBV9|TRBD1|TRBJ1-2
TGTGCCAGCAGCGCGGATCGGACAGGGAAGAACTATGGCTACACCTTC
CASSADRTGKNYGYTF
>few|TRBV9|TRBD1|TRBJ1-6
TGTGCCAGCAGCAAAATTCAGGGGGACTCACCCCTCCACTTT
CASSKIQGDSPLHF
>few|TRBV27|TRBD1|TRBJ2-7
TGTGCCAGCAGTTTAAATCAGGGGGCCCTCTCCTACGAGCAGTACTTC
CASSLNQGALSYEQYF
>few|TRBV7-9|TRBD1|TRBJ2-7
TGTGCCAGCAGCTTTGGTCGGGTAAGGACAGGGGATGAGCAGTACTTC
CASSFGRVRTGDEQYF
>few|TRBV5-1|TRBD2|TRBJ2-5
TGCGCCAGCAGCTTGGGACTAGCGGAGACCCAGTACTTC
CASSLGLAETQYF